The 20 T cell receptor beta chains below come from one sample, sequenced in a study of cytomegalovirus exposure and HLA in healthy donors. The data were produced by immunoSEQ multiplex PCR, yet TCRdb's version contains in-frame clones alone and is incomplete. Of 130,000 to 150,000 clones listed, around 90% are singletons. Sequenced sample: PBMCs. The receptor set was obtained from a young woman in good health and CMV-seropositive.

V and J are TRBV13 and TRBJ2-2; 7 bases are shared with TRBD1. The ends lost 5 bases at V and 4 bases at J; junction bases unmatched: 7. The CDR3 extends over 15 amino acids. CDR1 is PRHDT, CDR2 FYEKMQ, per germline (reference sequence). The CDR3 loop reads CASSRTGDGTGELFF. The CDR3 DNA is TGTGCCAGCAGCCGTACAGGGGATGGCACCGGGGAGCTGTTTTTT.

The J gene is TRBJ2-2, the V gene TRBV7-8, with 12 bases matching TRBD1. Per the germline V gene, CDR1 is SGHVS and CDR2 is FQNEAQ. The V and J ends lost 2 bases and 4 bases, in that order; junction bases with no gene match: 11. This CDR3 comprises 19 residues. DNA of the CDR3: TGTGCCAGCAGCTTACCATGGGACAGGGGGCGTATGGCCACCGGGGAGCTGTTTTTT. Protein product: CASSLPWDRGRMATGELFF.

The rearrangement uses TRBV4-1 and TRBJ2-7; 9 bases line up with TRBD1. There are 15 residues in the CDR3. Germline assignment: CDR1 MGHRA and CDR2 YSYEKL. Trimming cost V 1 base and J 7 bases; bases outside gene matches: 8. For the CDR3, the DNA is TGCGCCAGCAGCCAAGTCCTACAGGGGGCGCTTGAGCAGTACTTC. It translates to CASSQVLQGALEQYF.

The genes are TRBV7-6 and TRBJ2-5; 8 positions match TRBD1. V was pared by 3 bases and J by 1 base, with 4 bases of the junction left unmatched. Germline-derived CDR1 and CDR2 are SGHVS and FNYEAQ. The CDR3 is 15 amino acids. CDR3 nucleotides: TGTGCCAGCAGCTTTAACAGGGGGACCCAAGAGACCCAGTACTTC. Its protein is CASSFNRGTQETQYF.

The chain couples TRBV5-4 to TRBJ2-7; TRBD1 matches 9 bases. This CDR3 is built from 15 residues. Germline V gene sequence: CDR1 SGHNT, CDR2 YYREEE (reference sequence). Trimming at V came to 1 base and at J to 2 bases, leaving 4 bases not matched to a gene. Here the CDR3 reads CASSLIGTGPYEQYF. The CDR3 nucleotides read TGTGCCAGCAGCTTGATCGGGACAGGGCCCTACGAGCAGTACTTC.

The gene calls are TRBV9 and TRBJ2-3; 9 nucleotides align to TRBD2. Germline-derived CDR1 and CDR2 are SGDLS and YYNGEE. V shed 0 bases, J shed 1 base, and the junction held 0 bases outside the gene matches. The CDR3 runs 15 residues. DNA for the CDR3: TGTGCCAGCAGCGTAGGACTAGCGGGCACAGATACGCAGTATTTT. Amino acid sequence: CASSVGLAGTDTQYF.

V usage is TRBV2 and J usage is TRBJ2-7; 8 bases agree with TRBD2. The CDR3 extends over 16 amino acids. V lost 6 bases to trimming and J lost 1 base; unmatched junction nucleotides: 11. Germline assignment: CDR1 SNHLY and CDR2 FYNNEI. This CDR3 reads CASRARAGERSYEQYF. The CDR3, as DNA: TGTGCCAGCAGGGCCAGAGCGGGAGAAAGGTCCTACGAGCAGTACTTC.

For the CDR3, the DNA is TGCGCCAGCAGCCAAGAAGGTTTGGGGGAGGGTGATACGCAGTATTTT. Its translation: CASSQEGLGEGDTQYF. The V call is TRBV4-1, the J call TRBJ2-3; TRBD2 aligns across 7 bases. Germline trimming cut 0 bases from V and 6 bases from J; bases unmatched to any gene: 9. Germline CDR1 reads MGHRA; CDR2 reads YSYEKL. The CDR3 spans 16 residues.

The J gene is TRBJ2-7, the V gene TRBV19, with 11 bases matching TRBD1. The ends lost 10 bases at V and 4 bases at J; junction bases unmatched: 15. Germline-derived CDR1 and CDR2 are LNHDA and SQIVND (reference sequence). The CDR3 is made up of 16 amino acids. CDR3 in amino acids: CATQPGQGDLGYEQYF. CDR3 in DNA: TGTGCCACCCAACCGGGACAGGGGGACCTCGGTTACGAGCAGTACTTC.

The V call is TRBV9, the J call TRBJ2-1, with 10 positions matching TRBD2. The V gene end was trimmed by 3 bases and the J gene end by 5 bases; junction bases not matched to a gene: 8. This CDR3 is 16 amino acids long. Germline V gene lookup returns CDR1 SGDLS and CDR2 YYNGEE. CDR3 nucleotide sequence: TGTGCCAGCAGCGCCGAACTAGCGGGGTCCCACAATGAGCAGTTCTTC. It is translated as CASSAELAGSHNEQFF.

The chain uses TRBV4-1 and TRBJ2-2; 7 nucleotides match TRBD2. Germline V gene sequence: CDR1 MGHRA, CDR2 YSYEKL. With V trimmed by 6 bases and J by 3 bases, 13 bases remained unmatched. This CDR3 is built from 17 residues. CDR3 DNA: TGCGCCAGCAGACTTGGGGAGGGATATCAGGACACCGGGGAGCTGTTTTTT. Translating it yields CASRLGEGYQDTGELFF.

The chain combines TRBV28 with TRBJ2-7; 8 nucleotides align to TRBD1. The CDR3 is 14 amino acids. Germline assignment: CDR1 MDHEN and CDR2 SYDVKM. Unmatched junction bases numbered 2, after V lost 4 bases and J lost 0 bases. The CDR3 DNA reads TGTGCCAGCAGTTCGGGACAGGCCTCCTACGAGCAGTACTTC. It codes for CASSSGQASYEQYF.

The chain employs TRBV7-6 and TRBJ1-2, with 8 bases identical to TRBD1. This CDR3 region has 13 residues. With V trimmed by 4 bases and J by 8 bases, 6 bases remained unmatched. CDR1 and CDR2 (germline): SGHVS, FNYEAQ. The CDR3 region is CASSSTGAGGYTF. CDR3 sequence (DNA): TGTGCCAGCAGCTCGACAGGGGCCGGAGGCTACACCTTC.

This clone has just one count. The germline gene is not matched at one end of the junction; a read error may be the cause. The chain employs TRBV10-3 and TRBJ1-5; 7 positions agree with TRBD1. Germline values: CDR1 ENHRY, CDR2 SYGVKD. This CDR3 contains 15 residues. CDR3 protein: CAIGDREVSNQPQHF. Here the CDR3 DNA reads TGTGCCATCGGTGACAGGGAGGTTAGCAATCAGCCCCAGCATTTT.

This chain uses TRBV5-1 with TRBJ2-3; weak D call: TRBD1 (6 bases). Germline V lookup: CDR1 SGHRS, CDR2 YFSETQ. This CDR3 is built from 14 residues. Trimming pared 5 bases from V and 2 bases from J, leaving 12 bases between. This CDR3 is CASRRQVSTDTQYF. The CDR3, as DNA: TGCGCCAGCAGACGACAGGTCTCCACAGATACGCAGTATTTT.

This clone was observed a single time. CDR3 sequence (DNA): TGTGCCACCAGCAGGGACAGGGGCACTGAAGCTTTCTTT. It translates to CATSRDRGTEAFF. The V and J genes are TRBV15 and TRBJ1-1; 9 bases are shared with TRBD1. Germline assignment: CDR1 LNHNV and CDR2 YYDKDF (reference sequence). V shed 3 bases, J shed 4 bases, and the junction held 0 bases outside the gene matches. This CDR3 region has 13 residues.

The sample holds a few counts of this clone. The chain couples TRBV10-2 to TRBJ1-6; D call uncertain. The V end was cut by 3 bases, the J end by 5 bases, with 5 bases between. Looked up from germline, CDR1 is WSHSY and CDR2 is SAAADI. This CDR3 region has 13 residues. CDR3 sequence: CASSDEDNSPLHF. Here the CDR3 DNA reads TGCGCCAGCAGTGATGAGGATAATTCACCCCTCCACTTT.

CDR3 nucleotides: TGTGCCAGCAGCCTTCTTGCTAGCGGGAGGGCGTCCCAGTATTTT. As protein: CASSLLASGRASQYF. The V gene is TRBV7-9, the J gene TRBJ2-3; 12 bases match TRBD2. Trimming removed 5 bases from V and 12 bases from J; junction bases left unmatched: 12. This CDR3 comprises 15 residues. Germline values: CDR1 SEHNR, CDR2 FQNEAQ (reference sequence).

The chain links TRBV6-1 to TRBJ2-7, with TRBD2 matching over 8 bases. This CDR3 has 15 amino acids. Germline V CDR1 and CDR2: MNHNS, SASEGT. Unmatched junction bases numbered 10, after V lost 8 bases and J lost 1 base. CDR3 sequence reads: CASCPSGGASYEQYF. CDR3 DNA: TGTGCCAGCTGCCCCTCGGGGGGGGCGTCCTACGAGCAGTACTTC.

This rearrangement joins TRBV10-2 to TRBJ2-3, with TRBD1 as a possible D gene (7 bases). This CDR3 is 14 amino acids long. V dropped 6 bases and J dropped 3 bases, with 13 bases sitting between them. Looked up from germline, CDR1 is WSHSY and CDR2 is SAAADI. CDR3 sequence (DNA): TGCGCCAGCAGAGGCAGGGGGGTTACAGATACGCAGTATTTT. It codes for CASRGRGVTDTQYF.